This paragraph covers one T cell receptor (beta chain) sequence. The CDR3 length is 16 residues. CDR1 is KGHSH, CDR2 LQKENI, per germline. The J segment lost 4 bases and the V segment lost 4 bases, leaving 7 bases of the junction unmatched. Measured with immunoSEQ multiplex PCR; TCRdb has only the in-frame clones, and not every one. The data contain approximately 260,000 clones, 90% of them seen just once; the ten biggest clones take up approximately 2.3%. These data come from a study of blood T cell repertoires in COVID-19. The sequence was obtained from a woman aged 55-69 years with COVID-19, enrolled during active disease. Sequenced input: peripheral blood. The rearrangement uses TRBV18 and TRBJ2-2; 9 positions agree with TRBD1. CDR3 nucleotide sequence: TGTGCCAGCTCACTTGGACAGGGGTCTATCACCGGGGAGCTGTTTTTT. Its protein product is CASSLGQGSITGELFF.